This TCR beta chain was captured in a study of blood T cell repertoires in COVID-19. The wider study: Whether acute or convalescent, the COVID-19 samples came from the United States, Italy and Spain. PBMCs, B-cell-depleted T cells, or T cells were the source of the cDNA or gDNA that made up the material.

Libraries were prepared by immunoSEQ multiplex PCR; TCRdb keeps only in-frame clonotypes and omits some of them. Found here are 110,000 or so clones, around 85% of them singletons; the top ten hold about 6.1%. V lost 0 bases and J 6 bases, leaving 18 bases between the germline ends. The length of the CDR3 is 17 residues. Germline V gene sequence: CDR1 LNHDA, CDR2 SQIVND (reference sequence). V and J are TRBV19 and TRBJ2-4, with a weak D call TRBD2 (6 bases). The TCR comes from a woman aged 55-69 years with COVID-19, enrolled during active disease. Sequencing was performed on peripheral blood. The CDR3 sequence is CASSIDRDFKEGNIQYF. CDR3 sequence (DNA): TGTGCCAGTAGTATAGACCGGGACTTCAAGGAGGGAAACATTCAGTACTTC.